Listed below are T cell receptor beta chains from one sample, sequenced in a study of technical replicates of blood from several donors. Assay: immunoSEQ multiplex PCR; the TCRdb copy retains only in-frame clones and omits some. The sample has about 53,000 clones; roughly 84% are singletons. Source material: PBMCs. Every receptor here comes from a human donor in good health. Some clones in this sample may be carry-over from other donors' samples. The CDR3 runs from the conserved cysteine through the conserved F or W. A D gene is named only where the DNA matches it firmly. Only some rows state a clone size, as once, few, many or a class for expanded clones.

>TRBD2|NA|TRBV7-9|TRBJ2-1|14
TGTGCCAGCAGCCGGGCTAGCGGGTACAATGAGCAGTTCTTC
CASSRASGYNEQFF
>TRBD1|NA|TRBV7-2|TRBJ2-7|15
TGTGCCAGCAGCTTAGCGGGACAGGGCTCGTACGAGCAGTACTTC
CASSLAGQGSYEQYF
>NA|NA|TRBV18|TRBJ1-6|18
TGTGCCAGCTCACCAAGCGGAACAGTCAACCACTATAATTCACCCCTCCACTTT
CASSPSGTVNHYNSPLHF
>TRBD2|NA|TRBV30|TRBJ2-5|14
TGTGCCTGGAGTCTTGGACTAGCTGCAGAGACCCAGTACTTC
CAWSLGLAAETQYF
>NA|NA|TRBV9|TRBJ1-1|13
TGTGCCAGCAGCGAGCGGCCGAACACTGAAGCTTTCTTT
CASSERPNTEAFF
>TRBD1|once|TRBV6-5|TRBJ1-5|14
TGTGCCAGCTTACAGGGGTTTGGGGATCAGCCCCAGCATTTT
CASLQGFGDQPQHF
>NA|NA|TRBV5-6|TRBJ2-2|14
TGTGCCAGCAGCTTGGCAGGTCGCACCGGGGAGCTGTTTTTT
CASSLAGRTGELFF
>NA|medium-sized|TRBV20-1|TRBJ1-3|11
TGCAGTGCGCGAGATGGAAACACCATATATTTT
CSARDGNTIYF
>TRBD1|NA|TRBV18|TRBJ2-2|17
TGTGCCAGCTCACTATGGACAGGGGGCGAGGTCATGGCGGAGCTGTTTTTT
CASSLWTGGEVMAELFF
>NA|NA|TRBV7-9|TRBJ1-3|13
TGTGCCAGCAGCTGGGGGGTCGGAAACACCATATATTTT
CASSWGVGNTIYF
>TRBD1|NA|TRBV19|TRBJ2-5|15
TGTGCCAGTAGTCCCATGACAGGGGGCAAAGAGACCCAGTACTTC
CASSPMTGGKETQYF
>TRBD2|medium-sized|TRBV13|TRBJ2-1|19
TGTGCCAGCAGCTTACTACCTGGGGCTAGCGGGAGCGATTTGGATGAGCAGTTCTTC
CASSLLPGASGSDLDEQFF
>TRBD1|NA|TRBV6-6|TRBJ1-2|16
TGTGCCAGCAGGGACCCGGGACAGGGTTCCTCCTATGGCTACACCTTC
CASRDPGQGSSYGYTF
>NA|NA|TRBV19|TRBJ2-7|13
TGTGCCAGTAGTACTATGACAGCCTACGAGCAGTACTTC
CASSTMTAYEQYF
>TRBD1|NA|TRBV7-9|TRBJ2-1|16
TGTGCCAGCAGCGGAAAGGACAGGGGGCGCGACAATGAGCAGTTCTTC
CASSGKDRGRDNEQFF
>NA|NA|TRBV7-3|TRBJ2-3|15
TGTGCCAGCAGCTCCCGGGGAACGGGCACAGATACGCAGTATTTT
CASSSRGTGTDTQYF
>NA|NA|TRBV5-1|TRBJ2-6|15
TGCGCCAGCAGCCCACAGGGTACTGGGGCCAACGTCCTGACTTTC
CASSPQGTGANVLTF
>TRBD1|NA|TRBV7-8|TRBJ1-2|18
TGTGCCAGCAGCCCGGTTATCAGACAGGGCAATACTAACTATGGCTACACCTTC
CASSPVIRQGNTNYGYTF
>NA|NA|TRBV4-2|TRBJ2-5|14
TGTGCCAGCAGCCAAGGAGGACAGCAAGAGACCCAGTACTTC
CASSQGGQQETQYF
>TRBD2|NA|TRBV5-4|TRBJ2-5|17
TGTGCCAGCAGCCCCTGGGCGGGGGGCGGCCCCGGAGAGACCCAGTACTTC
CASSPWAGGGPGETQYF
>TRBD1|NA|TRBV7-3|TRBJ1-1|13
TGTGCCAGCAGCCCCCAGAGGGACAGCAAAGCTTTCTTT
CASSPQRDSKAFF
>TRBD1|NA|TRBV7-9|TRBJ2-3|17
TGTGCCAGCAGCTCGCGTGACGACAGGGGGCTCGGAGATACGCAGTATTTT
CASSSRDDRGLGDTQYF
>NA|few|TRBV27|TRBJ2-1|15
TGTGCCAGCAGTTCGGTCGTCAACCCGGACAATGAGCAGTTCTTC
CASSSVVNPDNEQFF
>NA|NA|TRBV19|TRBJ1-5|14
TGTGCCAGTACCATGGGCGATAGCAATCAGCCCCAGCATTTT
CASTMGDSNQPQHF
>TRBD2|NA|TRBV2|TRBJ2-3|16
TGTGCCAGCAGTAAGCGGGGGGGGCCTAGCACAGATACGCAGTATTTT
CASSKRGGPSTDTQYF
>TRBD2|NA|TRBV10-3|TRBJ2-2|15
TGTGCCATCAGTGAGCGGACTAGCGAGATCGGGGAGCTGTTTTTT
CAISERTSEIGELFF